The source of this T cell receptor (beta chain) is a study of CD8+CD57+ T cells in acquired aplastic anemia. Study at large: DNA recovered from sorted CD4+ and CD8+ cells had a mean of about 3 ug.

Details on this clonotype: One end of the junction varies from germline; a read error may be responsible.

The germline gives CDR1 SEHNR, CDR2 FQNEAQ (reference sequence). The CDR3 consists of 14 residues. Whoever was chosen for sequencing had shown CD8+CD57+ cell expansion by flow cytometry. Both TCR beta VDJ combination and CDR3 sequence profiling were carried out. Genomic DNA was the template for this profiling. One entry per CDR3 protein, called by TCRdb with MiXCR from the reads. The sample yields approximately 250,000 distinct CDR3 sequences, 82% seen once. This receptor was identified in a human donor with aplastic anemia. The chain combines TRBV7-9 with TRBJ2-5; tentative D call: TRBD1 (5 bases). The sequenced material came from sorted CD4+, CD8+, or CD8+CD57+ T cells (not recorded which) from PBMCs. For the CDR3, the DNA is TGTGCCAGCAAAGCCAGACAGTACTCTGGGGCCAACGTCTTC. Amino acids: CASKARQYSGANVF.